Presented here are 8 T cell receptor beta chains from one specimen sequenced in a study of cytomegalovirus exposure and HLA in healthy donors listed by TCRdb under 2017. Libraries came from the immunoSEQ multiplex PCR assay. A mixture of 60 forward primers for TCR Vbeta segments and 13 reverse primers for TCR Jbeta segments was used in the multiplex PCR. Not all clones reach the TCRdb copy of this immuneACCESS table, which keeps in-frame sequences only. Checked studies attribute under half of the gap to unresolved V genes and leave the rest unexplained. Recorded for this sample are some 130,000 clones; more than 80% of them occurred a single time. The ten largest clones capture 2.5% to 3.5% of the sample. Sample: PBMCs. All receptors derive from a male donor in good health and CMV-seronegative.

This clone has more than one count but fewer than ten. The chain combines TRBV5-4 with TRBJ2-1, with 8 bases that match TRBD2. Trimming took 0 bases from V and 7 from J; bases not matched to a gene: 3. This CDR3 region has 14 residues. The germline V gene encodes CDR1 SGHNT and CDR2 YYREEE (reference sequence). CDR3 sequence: CASSLVLAGNEQFF. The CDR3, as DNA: TGTGCCAGCAGCTTGGTTCTAGCGGGTAATGAGCAGTTCTTC.

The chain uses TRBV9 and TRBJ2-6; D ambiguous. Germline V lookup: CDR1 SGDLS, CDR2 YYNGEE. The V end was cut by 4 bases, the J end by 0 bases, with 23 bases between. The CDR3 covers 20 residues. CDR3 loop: CASSHPNGGRVISGANVLTF. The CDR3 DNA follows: TGTGCCAGCAGCCACCCAAACGGCGGTCGTGTTATCTCTGGGGCCAACGTCCTGACTTTC. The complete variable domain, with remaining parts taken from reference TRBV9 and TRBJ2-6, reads DSGVTQTPKHLITATGQRVTLRCSPRSGDLSVYWYQQSLDQGLQFLIQYYNGEERAKGNILERFSAQQFPDLHSELNLSSLELGDSALYFCASSHPNGGRVISGANVLTFGAGSRLTVL.

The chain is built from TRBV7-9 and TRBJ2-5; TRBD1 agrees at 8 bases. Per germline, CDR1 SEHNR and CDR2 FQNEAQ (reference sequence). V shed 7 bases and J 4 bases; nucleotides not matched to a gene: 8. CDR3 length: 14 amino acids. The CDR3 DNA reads TGTGCCAGCACCTCCGACAGGGGAAGAGAGACCCAGTACTTC. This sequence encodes CASTSDRGRETQYF.

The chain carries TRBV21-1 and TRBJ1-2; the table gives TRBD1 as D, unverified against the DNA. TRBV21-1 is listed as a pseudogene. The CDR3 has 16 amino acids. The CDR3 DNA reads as TGTGCCAGCAGCAAAACTGGATGGCAGGGGGGCTATGGCTACACCTTC. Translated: CASSKTGWQGGYGYTF.

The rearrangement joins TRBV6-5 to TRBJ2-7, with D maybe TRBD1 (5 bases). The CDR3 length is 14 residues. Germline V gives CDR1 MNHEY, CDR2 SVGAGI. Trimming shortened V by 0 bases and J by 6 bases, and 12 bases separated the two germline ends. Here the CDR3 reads CASSYSGAGREQYF. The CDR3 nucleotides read TGTGCCAGCAGTTACTCTGGGGCAGGGCGCGAGCAGTACTTC.

CDR3 in amino acids: CAWSVHPFTGELFF. The CDR3 nucleotides are TGTGCCTGGAGTGTACACCCGTTCACCGGGGAGCTGTTTTTT. This chain joins TRBV30 and TRBJ2-2; D is undetermined. V dropped 0 bases and J dropped 4 bases, with 9 bases sitting between them. This CDR3 region has 14 residues. The germline V gene has CDR1 GTSNPN and CDR2 SVGIG (reference sequence).

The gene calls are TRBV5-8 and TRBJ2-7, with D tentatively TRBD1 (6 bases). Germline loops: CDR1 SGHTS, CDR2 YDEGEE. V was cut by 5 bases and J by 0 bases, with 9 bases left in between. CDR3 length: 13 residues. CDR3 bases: TGTGCCAGCAGTACAGGGAACTCCTACGAGCAGTACTTC. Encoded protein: CASSTGNSYEQYF. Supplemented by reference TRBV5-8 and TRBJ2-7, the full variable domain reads EAGVTQSPTHLIKTRGQQATLRCSPISGHTSVYWYQQALGLGLQFLLWYDEGEERNRGNFPPRFSGRQFPNYSSELNVNALELEDSALYLCASSTGNSYEQYFGPGTRLTVT.

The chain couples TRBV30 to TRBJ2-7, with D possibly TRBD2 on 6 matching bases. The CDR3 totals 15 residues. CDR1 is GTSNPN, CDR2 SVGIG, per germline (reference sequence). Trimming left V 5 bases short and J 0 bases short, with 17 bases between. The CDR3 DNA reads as TGTGCCTGGGCCATTGCGGGACGGTTCTCCTACGAGCAGTACTTC. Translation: CAWAIAGRFSYEQYF.